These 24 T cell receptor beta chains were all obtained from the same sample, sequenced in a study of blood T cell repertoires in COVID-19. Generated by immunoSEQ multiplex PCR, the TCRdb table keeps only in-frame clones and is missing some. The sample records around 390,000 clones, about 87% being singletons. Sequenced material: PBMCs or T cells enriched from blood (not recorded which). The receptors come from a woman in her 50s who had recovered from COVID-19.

The chain's CDR3 is CASFLAGGRPGELFF. The CDR3 DNA reads TGCGCCAGCTTTCTAGCGGGGGGACGCCCCGGGGAGCTGTTTTTT. This chain connects TRBV5-1 to TRBJ2-2; TRBD2 aligns across 11 bases. Unmatched junction bases numbered 8, after V lost 7 bases and J lost 6 bases. This CDR3 comprises 15 residues. Germline-derived CDR1 and CDR2 are SGHRS and YFSETQ.

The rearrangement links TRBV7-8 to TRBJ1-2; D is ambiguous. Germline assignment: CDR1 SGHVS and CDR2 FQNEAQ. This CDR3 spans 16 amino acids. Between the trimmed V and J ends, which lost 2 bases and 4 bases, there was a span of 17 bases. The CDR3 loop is CASSLFGGVPIYGYTF. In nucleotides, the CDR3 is TGTGCCAGCAGCTTATTTGGCGGGGTCCCAATCTATGGCTACACCTTC. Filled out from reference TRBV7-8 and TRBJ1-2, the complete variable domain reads GAGVSQSPRYKVAKRGQDVALRCDPISGHVSLFWYQQALGQGPEFLTYFQNEAQLDKSGLPSDRFFAERPEGSVSTLKIQRTQQEDSAVYLCASSLFGGVPIYGYTFGSGTRLTVV.

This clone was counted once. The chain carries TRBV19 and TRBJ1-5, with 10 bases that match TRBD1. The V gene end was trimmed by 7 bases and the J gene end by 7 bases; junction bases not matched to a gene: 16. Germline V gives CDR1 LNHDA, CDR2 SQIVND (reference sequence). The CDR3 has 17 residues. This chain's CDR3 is CASNYHRDRGGGQPQHF. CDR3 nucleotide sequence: TGTGCCAGTAATTACCACCGGGACAGGGGCGGGGGACAGCCCCAGCATTTT.

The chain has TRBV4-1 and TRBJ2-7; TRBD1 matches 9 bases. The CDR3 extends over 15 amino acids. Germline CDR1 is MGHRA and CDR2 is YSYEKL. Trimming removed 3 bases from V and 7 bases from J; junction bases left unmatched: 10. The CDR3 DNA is TGCGCCAGCAGCCAGAGGTGGACAGGGGTGAGTGAGCAGTACTTC. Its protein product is CASSQRWTGVSEQYF.

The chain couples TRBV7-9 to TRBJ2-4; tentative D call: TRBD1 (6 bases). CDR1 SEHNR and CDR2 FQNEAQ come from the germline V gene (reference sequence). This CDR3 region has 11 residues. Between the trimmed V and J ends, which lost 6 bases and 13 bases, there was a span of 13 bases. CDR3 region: CASSLGTSQYF. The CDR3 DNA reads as TGTGCCAGCAGTTTGGGGACATCCCAGTACTTC.

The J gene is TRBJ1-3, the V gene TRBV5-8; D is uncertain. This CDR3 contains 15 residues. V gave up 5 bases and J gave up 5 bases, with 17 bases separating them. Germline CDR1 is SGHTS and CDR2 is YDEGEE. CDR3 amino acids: CASSLAGAFRNTIYF. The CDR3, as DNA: TGTGCCAGCAGTTTAGCTGGAGCATTTAGAAACACCATATATTTT.

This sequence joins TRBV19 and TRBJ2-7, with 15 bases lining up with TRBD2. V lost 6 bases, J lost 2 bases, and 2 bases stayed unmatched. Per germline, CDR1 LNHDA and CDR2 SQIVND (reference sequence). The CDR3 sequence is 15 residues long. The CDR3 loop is CASRRTSGGAYEQYF. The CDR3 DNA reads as TGTGCCAGTAGAAGGACTAGCGGGGGGGCCTACGAGCAGTACTTC.

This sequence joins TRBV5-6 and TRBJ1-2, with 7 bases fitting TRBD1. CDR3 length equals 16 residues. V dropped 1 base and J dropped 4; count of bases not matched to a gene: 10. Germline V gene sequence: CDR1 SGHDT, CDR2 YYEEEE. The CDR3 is CASSLTKGARFYGYTF. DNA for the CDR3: TGTGCCAGCAGCTTGACTAAGGGGGCGCGGTTCTATGGCTACACCTTC.

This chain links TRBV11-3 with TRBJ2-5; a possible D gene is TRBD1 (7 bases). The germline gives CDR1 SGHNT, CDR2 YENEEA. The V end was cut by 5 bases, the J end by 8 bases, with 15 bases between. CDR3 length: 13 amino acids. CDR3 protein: CASSLQGGSTQYF. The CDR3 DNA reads TGTGCCAGCAGCCTTCAGGGGGGTAGTACCCAGTACTTC.

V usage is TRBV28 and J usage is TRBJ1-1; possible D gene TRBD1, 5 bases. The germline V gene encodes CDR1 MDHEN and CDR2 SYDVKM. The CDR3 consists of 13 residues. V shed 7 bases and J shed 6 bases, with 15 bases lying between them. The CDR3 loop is CASTGRWGAEAFF. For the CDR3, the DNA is TGTGCCAGCACTGGGAGGTGGGGCGCTGAAGCTTTCTTT.

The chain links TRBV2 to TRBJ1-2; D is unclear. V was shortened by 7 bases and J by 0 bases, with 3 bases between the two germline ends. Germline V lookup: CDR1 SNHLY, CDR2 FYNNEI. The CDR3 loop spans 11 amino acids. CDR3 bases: TGTGCCAGCAACTCTAACTATGGCTACACCTTC. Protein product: CASNSNYGYTF.

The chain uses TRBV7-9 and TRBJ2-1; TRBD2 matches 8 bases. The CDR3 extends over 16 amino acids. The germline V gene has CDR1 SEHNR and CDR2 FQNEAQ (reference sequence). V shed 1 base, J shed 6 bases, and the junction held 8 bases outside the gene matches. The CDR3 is CASSLVQAGEANEQFF. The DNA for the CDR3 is TGTGCCAGCAGCTTAGTACAAGCGGGAGAGGCCAATGAGCAGTTCTTC. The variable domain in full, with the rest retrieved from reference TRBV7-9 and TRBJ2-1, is DTGVSQNPRHKITKRGQNVTFRCDPISEHNRLYWYRQTLGQGPEFLTYFQNEAQLEKSRLLSDRFSAERPKGSFSTLEIQRTEQGDSAMYLCASSLVQAGEANEQFFGPGTRLTVL.

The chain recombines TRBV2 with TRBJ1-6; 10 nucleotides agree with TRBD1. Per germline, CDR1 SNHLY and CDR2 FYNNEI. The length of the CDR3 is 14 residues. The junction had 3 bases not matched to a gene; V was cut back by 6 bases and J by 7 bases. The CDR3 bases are TGTGCCAGCAGGGGGGACAGGGGAAATTCACCCCTCCACTTT. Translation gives CASRGDRGNSPLHF.

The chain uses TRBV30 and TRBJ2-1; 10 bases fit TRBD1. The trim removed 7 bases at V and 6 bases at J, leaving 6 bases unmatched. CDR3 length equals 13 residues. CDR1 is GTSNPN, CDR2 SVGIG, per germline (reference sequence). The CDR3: CAYRDRGLNEQFF. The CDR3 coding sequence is TGTGCCTACCGGGACAGGGGCCTCAATGAGCAGTTCTTC.

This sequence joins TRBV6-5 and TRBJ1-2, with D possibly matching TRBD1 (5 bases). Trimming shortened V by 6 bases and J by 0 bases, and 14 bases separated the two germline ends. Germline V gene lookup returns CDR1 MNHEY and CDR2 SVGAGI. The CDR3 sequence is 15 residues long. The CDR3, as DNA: TGTGCCAGCAGCGACCCGGTAGGGGCTAACTATGGCTACACCTTC. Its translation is CASSDPVGANYGYTF.

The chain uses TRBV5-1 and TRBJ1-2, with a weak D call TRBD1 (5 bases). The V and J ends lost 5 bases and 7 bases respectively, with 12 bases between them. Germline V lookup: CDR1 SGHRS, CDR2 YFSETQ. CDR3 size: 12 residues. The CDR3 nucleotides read TGCGCCAGCAGTACCGGACAACCTGGCTACACCTTC. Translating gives CASSTGQPGYTF. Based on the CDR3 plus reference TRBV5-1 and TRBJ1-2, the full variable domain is KAGVTQTPRYLIKTRGQQVTLSCSPISGHRSVSWYQQTPGQGLQFLFEYFSETQRNKGNFPGRFSGRQFSNSRSEMNVSTLELGDSALYLCASSTGQPGYTFGSGTRLTVV.

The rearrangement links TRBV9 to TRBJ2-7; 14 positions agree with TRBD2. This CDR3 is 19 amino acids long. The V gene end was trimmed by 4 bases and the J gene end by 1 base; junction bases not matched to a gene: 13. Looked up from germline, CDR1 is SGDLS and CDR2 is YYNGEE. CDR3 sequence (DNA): TGTGCCAGCAGCCCGGGGGCCGGGACTAGCGGGGGAGCATCCTACGAGCAGTACTTC. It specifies CASSPGAGTSGGASYEQYF. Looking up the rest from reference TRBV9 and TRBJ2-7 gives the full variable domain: DSGVTQTPKHLITATGQRVTLRCSPRSGDLSVYWYQQSLDQGLQFLIQYYNGEERAKGNILERFSAQQFPDLHSELNLSSLELGDSALYFCASSPGAGTSGGASYEQYFGPGTRLTVT.

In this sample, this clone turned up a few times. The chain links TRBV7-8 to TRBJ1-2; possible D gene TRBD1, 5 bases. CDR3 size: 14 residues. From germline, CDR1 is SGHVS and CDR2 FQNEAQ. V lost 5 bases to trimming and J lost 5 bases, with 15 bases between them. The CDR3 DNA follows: TGTGCCAGCAGCCGAGAGACAGACGTGTATGGCTACACCTTC. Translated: CASSRETDVYGYTF.

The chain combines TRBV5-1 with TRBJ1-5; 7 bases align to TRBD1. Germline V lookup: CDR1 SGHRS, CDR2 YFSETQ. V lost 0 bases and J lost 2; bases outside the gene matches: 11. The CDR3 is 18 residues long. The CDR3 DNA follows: TGCGCCAGCAGCTTGGTTCCGACAGGGAGTGGGGGCAATCAGCCCCAGCATTTT. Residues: CASSLVPTGSGGNQPQHF. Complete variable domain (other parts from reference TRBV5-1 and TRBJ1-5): KAGVTQTPRYLIKTRGQQVTLSCSPISGHRSVSWYQQTPGQGLQFLFEYFSETQRNKGNFPGRFSGRQFSNSRSEMNVSTLELGDSALYLCASSLVPTGSGGNQPQHFGDGTRLSIL.

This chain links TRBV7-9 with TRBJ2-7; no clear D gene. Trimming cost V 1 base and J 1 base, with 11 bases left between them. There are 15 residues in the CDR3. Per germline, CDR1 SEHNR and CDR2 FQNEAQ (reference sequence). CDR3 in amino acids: CASSLGPASSYEQYF. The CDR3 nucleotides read TGTGCCAGCAGCTTAGGGCCCGCCAGTTCCTACGAGCAGTACTTC.

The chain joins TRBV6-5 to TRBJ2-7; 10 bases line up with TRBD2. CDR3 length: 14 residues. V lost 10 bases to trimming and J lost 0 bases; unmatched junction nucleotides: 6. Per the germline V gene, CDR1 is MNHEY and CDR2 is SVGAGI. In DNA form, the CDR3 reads TGTGCCACTACCCAGCGGGGGGGCTCCTACGAGCAGTACTTC. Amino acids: CATTQRGGSYEQYF.

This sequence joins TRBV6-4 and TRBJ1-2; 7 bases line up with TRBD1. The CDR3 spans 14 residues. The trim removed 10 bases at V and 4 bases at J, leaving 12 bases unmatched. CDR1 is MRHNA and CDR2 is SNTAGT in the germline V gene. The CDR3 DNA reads TGTGCCAAAAAACCTTCGACAGGGAGCTATGGCTACACCTTC. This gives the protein CAKKPSTGSYGYTF.

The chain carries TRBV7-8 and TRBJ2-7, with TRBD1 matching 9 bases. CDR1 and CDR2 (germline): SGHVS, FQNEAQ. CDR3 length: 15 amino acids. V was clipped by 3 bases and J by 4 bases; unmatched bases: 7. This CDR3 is CASSLTGTGPYEQYF. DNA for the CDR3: TGTGCCAGCAGCTTGACTGGGACAGGGCCTTACGAGCAGTACTTC.

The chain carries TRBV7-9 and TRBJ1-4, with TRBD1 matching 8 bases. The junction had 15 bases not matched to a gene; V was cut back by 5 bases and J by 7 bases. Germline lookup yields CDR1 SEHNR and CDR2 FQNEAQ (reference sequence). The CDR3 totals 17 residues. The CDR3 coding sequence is TGTGCCAGCAGCCCATCCCCGACAGGGGTCGGGCGTGAAAAACTGTTTTTT. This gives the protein CASSPSPTGVGREKLFF.